These 10 T cell receptor beta chains were sequenced from one sample in a study of shared clonotypes between healthy human individuals. Using immunoSEQ multiplex PCR, the repertoire was profiled, and TCRdb retains in-frame clones only, with some absent. The table has about 2.1 million clones, just over 90% seen once. CD45RO-negative, CCR7-selected cells formed the naive CD8 fraction, which excluded terminally differentiated effector memory CD45RA+ cells. Sequencing was carried out using naive CD8+ T cells from PBMCs. The receptors stem from a man aged 18-30 years in good health. Some clones in this sample may be carry-over from other donors' samples.

The chain links TRBV5-1 to TRBJ1-3; TRBD1 might be the D (5 bases). CDR3 length equals 16 residues. Trimming took 0 bases from V and 2 from J, leaving 12 bases between them. Germline CDR1 SGHRS, CDR2 YFSETQ. In DNA, the CDR3 is TGCGCCAGCAGCTTGGAAGCGTCGGGGGCTGGAAACACCATATATTTT. Protein sequence: CASSLEASGAGNTIYF.

The V gene is TRBV28, the J gene TRBJ1-5; D unresolved. The CDR3 length is 15 residues. Germline assignment: CDR1 MDHEN and CDR2 SYDVKM. V lost 5 bases, J lost 7 bases, and 18 bases lay in between. The CDR3 protein is CASSPMGRVEQPQHF. CDR3 DNA: TGTGCCAGCAGTCCTATGGGGAGGGTAGAGCAGCCCCAGCATTTT.

As for this clone: Other DNA sequences within the sample encode an identical CDR3. The chain is built from TRBV27 and TRBJ2-7; tentative D call: TRBD1 (6 bases). The CDR3 totals 16 residues. The V and J ends lost 6 bases and 0 bases respectively, with 18 bases between them. Germline CDR1 and CDR2: MNHEY and SMNVEV (reference sequence). This CDR3 reads CASSPSTGHSSYEQYF. DNA of the CDR3: TGTGCCAGCAGCCCCTCGACAGGACATAGCTCCTACGAGCAGTACTTC.

The rearrangement links TRBV7-2 to TRBJ1-3, with D perhaps matching TRBD1 (5 bases). V was pared by 2 bases and J by 5 bases, with 13 bases between. CDR1 SGHTA and CDR2 FQGNSA come from the germline V gene. This CDR3 region has 15 residues. In DNA form, the CDR3 reads TGTGCCAGCAGCTTATTCCTCGCAGGGAGAAACACCATATATTTT. Translation: CASSLFLAGRNTIYF.

The rearrangement links TRBV11-2 to TRBJ1-2, with TRBD1 as a possible D gene (6 bases). This CDR3 has 14 residues. With 4 bases removed from V and 3 bases from J, the gap between germline ends came to 12 bases. The V gene's germline CDR1 is SGHAT and CDR2 FQNNGV. The CDR3 region is CASSSRGLDYGYTF. The CDR3 DNA reads TGTGCCAGCAGCTCCAGGGGACTCGACTATGGCTACACCTTC.

The gene calls are TRBV28 and TRBJ2-5, with D possibly being TRBD1 (6 bases). CDR3 size: 17 residues. With 7 bases removed from V and 0 bases from J, the gap between germline ends came to 21 bases. Per germline, CDR1 MDHEN and CDR2 SYDVKM. The CDR3: CASNTPSWGLDQETQYF. The CDR3 bases are TGTGCCAGCAATACTCCCTCTTGGGGGCTGGACCAAGAGACCCAGTACTTC.

The chain joins TRBV5-5 to TRBJ1-2; 9 bases are a match to TRBD1. After removal of 0 bases from V and 1 base from J, the junction contained 1 base not matched to a gene. Germline CDR1 and CDR2: SGHKS and YYEKEE (reference sequence). This CDR3 contains 15 residues. This CDR3 is CASSLDRGLNYGYTF. The CDR3 coding sequence is TGTGCCAGCAGCTTGGACAGGGGGCTTAACTATGGCTACACCTTC.

The CDR3 DNA sequence: TGTGCCAGCAGGGAGGGGCAAGCTTTCTTT. Its translation: CASREGQAFF. The chain couples TRBV7-9 to TRBJ1-1, with D perhaps TRBD1 (5 bases). Deletions cut 6 bases from V and 9 bases from J, with 8 bases between. The germline V gene has CDR1 SEHNR and CDR2 FQNEAQ (reference sequence). The CDR3 is made up of 10 amino acids.

The chain links TRBV29-1 to TRBJ2-7; D perhaps matches TRBD2 (6 bases). The CDR3 loop spans 13 amino acids. The ends were cut back, 3 bases at V and 2 bases at J, with 11 bases in the middle. CDR1 is SQVTM, CDR2 ANQGSEA, per germline. CDR3 coding DNA: TGCAGCGTTGAGGGGGGTCAGGCCTACGAGCAGTACTTC. It is translated as CSVEGGQAYEQYF.

In DNA, the CDR3 is TGTGCCAGCAGCTCTATAGGTGGGAGGGACAATGAGCAGTTCTTC. Protein: CASSSIGGRDNEQFF. The chain links TRBV7-9 to TRBJ2-1; 7 bases align to TRBD2. J lost 5 bases, V lost 4 bases, and 8 bases had no gene match. Germline CDR1 and CDR2: SEHNR and FQNEAQ (reference sequence). The CDR3 covers 15 residues.